This T cell receptor beta chain was observed in a study of blood T cells in healthy people across ages. CDR1 is MDHEN and CDR2 is SYDVKM in the germline V gene. The ends lost 3 bases at V and 0 bases at J; junction bases unmatched: 2. This CDR3 is built from 15 residues. Through a sample-barcoded 5' primer and a J-beta primer mix, a second PCR was run for about 7 to 12 cycles. TCRdb reanalysed the 5' RACE reads using MiXCR and keeps one entry per CDR3 protein. The data show fewer than 800,000 distinct CDR3 sequences, with 49% seen just once and about a third held by the top ten. Material: blood. V usage is TRBV28 and J usage is TRBJ2-5; 9 nucleotides line up with TRBD2. This TCR came from a woman in her fifties or sixties in good health. The CDR3 sequence: CASSFLAGNQETQYF. For the CDR3, the DNA is TGTGCCAGCAGTTTCCTAGCGGGGAACCAAGAGACCCAGTACTTC.